This T cell receptor beta chain is from a study of blood T cell repertoires in COVID-19. At the level of the study: Sample material is recorded as cDNA or gDNA derived from T cells, B-cell-depleted T cells, or PBMCs.

In the original workflow: It was from reference gene primer amplification that nucleated cell counts were estimated. Only in-frame clones appear in the TCRdb table, and some are missing; sequencing was by immunoSEQ multiplex PCR. The DNA gave D and trimming, while V, J and clone size come from that table. The sample carries over 200,000 clones, around 90% recorded once. The V and J ends lost 0 bases and 0 bases respectively, with 6 bases between them. Germline V gene sequence: CDR1 LGHDT, CDR2 YNNKEL (reference sequence). This CDR3 has 15 residues. Which cohort a participant joined came from the clinical history participants gave. Exposed participants encountered a COVID-19 case during the 2 weeks preceding study entry.

The sequence derives from a man aged 30 to 45 who had been exposed to COVID-19. This chain uses TRBV3-1 (or the pseudogene TRBV3-2) with TRBJ1-3, with D uncertain. Sequencing input: PBMCs or T cells enriched from blood (not recorded which). The CDR3 DNA sequence: TGTGCCAGCAGCCAAGATTTGAGCTCTGGAAACACCATATATTTT. Encoded protein: CASSQDLSSGNTIYF.